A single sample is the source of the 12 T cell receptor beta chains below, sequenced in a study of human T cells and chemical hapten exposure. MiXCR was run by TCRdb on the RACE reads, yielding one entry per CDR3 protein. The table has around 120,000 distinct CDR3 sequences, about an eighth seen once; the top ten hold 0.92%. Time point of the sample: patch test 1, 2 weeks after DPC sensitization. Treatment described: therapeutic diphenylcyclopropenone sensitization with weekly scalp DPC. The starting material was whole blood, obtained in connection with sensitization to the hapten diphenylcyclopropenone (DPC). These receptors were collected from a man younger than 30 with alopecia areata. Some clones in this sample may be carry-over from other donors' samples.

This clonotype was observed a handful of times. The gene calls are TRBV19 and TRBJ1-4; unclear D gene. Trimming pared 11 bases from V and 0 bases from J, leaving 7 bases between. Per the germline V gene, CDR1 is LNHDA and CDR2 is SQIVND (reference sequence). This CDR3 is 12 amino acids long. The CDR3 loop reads CAPGTTNEKLFF. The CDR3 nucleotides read TGTGCCCCAGGCACAACTAATGAAAAACTGTTTTTT.

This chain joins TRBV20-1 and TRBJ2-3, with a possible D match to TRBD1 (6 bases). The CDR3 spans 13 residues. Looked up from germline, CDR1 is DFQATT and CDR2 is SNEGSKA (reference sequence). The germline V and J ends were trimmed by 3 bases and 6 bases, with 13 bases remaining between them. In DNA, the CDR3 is TGCAGTGCTAGGGACAGCGGTACCGATACGCAGTATTTT. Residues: CSARDSGTDTQYF.

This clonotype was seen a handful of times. CDR3 sequence (DNA): TGTGCCAGCAGCTCCCTTCTTGTGGGGCGGGAAAAACTGTTTTTT. The encoded protein is CASSSLLVGREKLFF. V and J are TRBV11-2 and TRBJ1-4; D is possibly TRBD1 (5 bases). The CDR3 consists of 15 residues. Trimming cost V 4 bases and J 8 bases, with 17 bases left between them. The germline V gene encodes CDR1 SGHAT and CDR2 FQNNGV.

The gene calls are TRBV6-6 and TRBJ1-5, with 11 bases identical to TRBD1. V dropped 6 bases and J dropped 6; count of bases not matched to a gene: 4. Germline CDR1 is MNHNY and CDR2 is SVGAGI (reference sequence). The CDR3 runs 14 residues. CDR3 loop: CASSGTGGRQPQHF. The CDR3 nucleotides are TGTGCCAGCAGCGGGACAGGGGGTCGTCAGCCCCAGCATTTT.

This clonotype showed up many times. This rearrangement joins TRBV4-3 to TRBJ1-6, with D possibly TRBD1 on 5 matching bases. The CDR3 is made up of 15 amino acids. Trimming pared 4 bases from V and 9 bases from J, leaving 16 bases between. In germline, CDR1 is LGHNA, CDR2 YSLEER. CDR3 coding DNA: TGCGCCAGCAGCCCGTCGGATCGGGGCTCTTCACCCCTCCACTTT. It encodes CASSPSDRGSSPLHF.

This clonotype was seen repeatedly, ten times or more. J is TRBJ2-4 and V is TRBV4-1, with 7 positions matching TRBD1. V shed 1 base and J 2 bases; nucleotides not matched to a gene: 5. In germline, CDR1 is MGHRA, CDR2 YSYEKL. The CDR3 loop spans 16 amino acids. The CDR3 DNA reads TGCGCCAGCAGCCAAGGGCCAGGGGGAACCAAAAACATTCAGTACTTC. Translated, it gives CASSQGPGGTKNIQYF.

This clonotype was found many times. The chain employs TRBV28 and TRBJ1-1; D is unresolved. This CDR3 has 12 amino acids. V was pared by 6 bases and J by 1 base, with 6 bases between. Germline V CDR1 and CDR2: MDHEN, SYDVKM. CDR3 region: CASSLGNTEAFF. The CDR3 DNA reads TGTGCCAGCAGCCTAGGGAACACTGAAGCTTTCTTT.

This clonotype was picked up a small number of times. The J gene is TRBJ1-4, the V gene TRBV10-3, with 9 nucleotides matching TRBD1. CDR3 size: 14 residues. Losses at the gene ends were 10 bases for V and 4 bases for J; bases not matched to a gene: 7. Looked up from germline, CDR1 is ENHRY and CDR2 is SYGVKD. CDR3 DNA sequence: TGTGCCACCCGAGGGACAGGGTTTAATGAAAAACTGTTTTTT. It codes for CATRGTGFNEKLFF.

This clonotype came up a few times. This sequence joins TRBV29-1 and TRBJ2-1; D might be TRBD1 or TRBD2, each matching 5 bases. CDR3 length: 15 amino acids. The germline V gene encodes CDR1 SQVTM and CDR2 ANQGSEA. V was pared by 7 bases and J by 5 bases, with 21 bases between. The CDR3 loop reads CSGWTPTNTNNEQFF. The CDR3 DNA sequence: TGCAGCGGGTGGACACCGACTAATACGAACAATGAGCAGTTCTTC.

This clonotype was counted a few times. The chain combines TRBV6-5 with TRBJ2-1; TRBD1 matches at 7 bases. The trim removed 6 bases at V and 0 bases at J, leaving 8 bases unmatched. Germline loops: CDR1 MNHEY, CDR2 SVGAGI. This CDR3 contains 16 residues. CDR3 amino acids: CASRPQGLSSYNEQFF. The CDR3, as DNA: TGTGCCAGCAGGCCACAGGGGCTGAGCTCCTACAATGAGCAGTTCTTC.

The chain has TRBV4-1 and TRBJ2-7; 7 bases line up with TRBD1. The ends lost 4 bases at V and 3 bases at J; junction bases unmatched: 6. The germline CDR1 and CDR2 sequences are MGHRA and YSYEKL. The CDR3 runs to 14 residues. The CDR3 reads CASSPSQGNYEQYF. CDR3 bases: TGCGCCAGCAGCCCTTCACAGGGGAACTACGAGCAGTACTTC.

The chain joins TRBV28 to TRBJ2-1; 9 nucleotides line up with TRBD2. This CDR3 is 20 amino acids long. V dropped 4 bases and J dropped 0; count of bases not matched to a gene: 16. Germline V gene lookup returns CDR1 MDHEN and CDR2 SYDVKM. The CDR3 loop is CASSSPFGAGGPSSYNEQFF. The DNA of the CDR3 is TGTGCCAGCAGTTCCCCGTTTGGAGCGGGGGGCCCGAGCTCCTACAATGAGCAGTTCTTC. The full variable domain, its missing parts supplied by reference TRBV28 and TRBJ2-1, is DVKVTQSSRYLVKRTGEKVFLECVQDMDHENMFWYRQDPGLGLRLIYFSYDVKMKEKGDIPEGYSVSREKKERFSLILESASTNQTSMYLCASSSPFGAGGPSSYNEQFFGPGTRLTVL.